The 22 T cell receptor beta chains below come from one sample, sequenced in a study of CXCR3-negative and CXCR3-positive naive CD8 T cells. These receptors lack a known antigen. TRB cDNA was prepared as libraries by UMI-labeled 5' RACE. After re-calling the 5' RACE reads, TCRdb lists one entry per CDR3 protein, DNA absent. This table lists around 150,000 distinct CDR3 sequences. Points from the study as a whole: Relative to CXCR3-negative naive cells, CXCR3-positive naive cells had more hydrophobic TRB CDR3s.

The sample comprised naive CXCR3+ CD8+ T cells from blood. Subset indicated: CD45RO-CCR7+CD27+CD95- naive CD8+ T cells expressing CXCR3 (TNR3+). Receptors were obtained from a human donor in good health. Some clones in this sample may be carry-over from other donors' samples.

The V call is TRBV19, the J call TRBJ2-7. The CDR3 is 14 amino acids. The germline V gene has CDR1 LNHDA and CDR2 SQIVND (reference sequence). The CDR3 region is CASSQDGFKYEQYF.

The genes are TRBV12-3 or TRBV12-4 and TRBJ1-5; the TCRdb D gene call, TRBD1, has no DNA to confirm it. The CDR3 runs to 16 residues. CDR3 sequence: CASSHTGTGGIQPQHF.

This chain's CDR3 is CASSQIGPTGGEETQYF. The V gene is TRBV7-9, the J gene TRBJ2-5; TCRdb's assignment of TRBD1 cannot be checked, as there is no DNA. The germline V gene encodes CDR1 SEHNR and CDR2 FQNEAQ (reference sequence). The CDR3 extends over 17 amino acids.

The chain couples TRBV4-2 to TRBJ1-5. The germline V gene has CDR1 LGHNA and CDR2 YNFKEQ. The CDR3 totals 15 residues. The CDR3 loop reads CASSPDGLSNQPQHF.

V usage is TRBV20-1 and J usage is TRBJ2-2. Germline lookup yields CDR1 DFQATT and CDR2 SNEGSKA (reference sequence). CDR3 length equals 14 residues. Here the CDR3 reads CSARDGVNTGELFF.

The CDR3 sequence: CASSQDRRSSYEQYF. V usage is TRBV4-3 and J usage is TRBJ2-7. This CDR3 is built from 15 residues. The germline V gene encodes CDR1 LGHNA and CDR2 YSLEER.

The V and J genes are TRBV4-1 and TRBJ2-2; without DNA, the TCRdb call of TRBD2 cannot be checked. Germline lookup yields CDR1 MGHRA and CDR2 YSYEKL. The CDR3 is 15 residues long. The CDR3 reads CASSEIPSSAGELFF.

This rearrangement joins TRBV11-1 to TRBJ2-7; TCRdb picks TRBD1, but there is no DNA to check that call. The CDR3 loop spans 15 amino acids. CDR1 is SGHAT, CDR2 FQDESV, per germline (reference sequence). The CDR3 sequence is CASSPGTVLTYEQYF.

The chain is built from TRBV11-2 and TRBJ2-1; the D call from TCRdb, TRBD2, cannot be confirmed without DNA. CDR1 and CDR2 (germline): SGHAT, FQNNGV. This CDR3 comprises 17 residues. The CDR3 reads CASSLGTSGSPDNEQFF.

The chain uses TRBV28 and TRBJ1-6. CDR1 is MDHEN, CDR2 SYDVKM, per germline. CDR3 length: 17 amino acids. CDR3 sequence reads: CASSLFLESSYNSPLHF.

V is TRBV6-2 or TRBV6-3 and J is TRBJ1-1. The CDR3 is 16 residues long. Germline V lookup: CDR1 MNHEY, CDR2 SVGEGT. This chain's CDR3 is CASRLLWGDMNTEAFF.

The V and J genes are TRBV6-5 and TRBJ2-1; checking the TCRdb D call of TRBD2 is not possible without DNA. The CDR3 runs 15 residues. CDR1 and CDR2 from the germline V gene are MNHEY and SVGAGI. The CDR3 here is CASSAGTSDYNEQFF.

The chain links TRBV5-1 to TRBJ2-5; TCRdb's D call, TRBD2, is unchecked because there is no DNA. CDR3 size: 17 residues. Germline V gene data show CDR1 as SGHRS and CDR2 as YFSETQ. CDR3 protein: CASSPRGAMSEEETQYF.

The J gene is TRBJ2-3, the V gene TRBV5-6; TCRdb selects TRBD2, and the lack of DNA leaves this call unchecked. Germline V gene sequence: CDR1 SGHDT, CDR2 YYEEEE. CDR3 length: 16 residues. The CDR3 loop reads CASSLGLAGAPDTQYF. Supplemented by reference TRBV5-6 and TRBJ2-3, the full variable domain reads DAGVTQSPTHLIKTRGQQVTLRCSPKSGHDTVSWYQQALGQGPQFIFQYYEEEERQRGNFPDRFSGHQFPNYSSELNVNALLLGDSALYLCASSLGLAGAPDTQYFGPGTRLTVL.

CDR3 loop: CASSFNSLAGGTDTQYF. This rearrangement joins TRBV28 to TRBJ2-3; TCRdb indicates TRBD2, and absent DNA this call remains unverified. The CDR3 is 17 residues long. The germline V gene has CDR1 MDHEN and CDR2 SYDVKM. Using reference TRBV28 and TRBJ2-3 for the parts outside the CDR3, the full variable domain is DVKVTQSSRYLVKRTGEKVFLECVQDMDHENMFWYRQDPGLGLRLIYFSYDVKMKEKGDIPEGYSVSREKKERFSLILESASTNQTSMYLCASSFNSLAGGTDTQYFGPGTRLTVL.

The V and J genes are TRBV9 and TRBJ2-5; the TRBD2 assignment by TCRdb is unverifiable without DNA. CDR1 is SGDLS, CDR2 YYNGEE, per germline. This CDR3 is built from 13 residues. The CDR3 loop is CASSVRGGETQYF.

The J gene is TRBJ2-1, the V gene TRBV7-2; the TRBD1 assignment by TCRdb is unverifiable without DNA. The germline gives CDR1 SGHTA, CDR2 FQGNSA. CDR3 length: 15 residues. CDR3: CASSLAGGRYNEQFF.

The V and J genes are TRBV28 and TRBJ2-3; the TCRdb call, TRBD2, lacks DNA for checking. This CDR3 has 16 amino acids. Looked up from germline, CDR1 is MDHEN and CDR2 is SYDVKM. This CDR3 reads CASSLGAGGPTDTQYF.

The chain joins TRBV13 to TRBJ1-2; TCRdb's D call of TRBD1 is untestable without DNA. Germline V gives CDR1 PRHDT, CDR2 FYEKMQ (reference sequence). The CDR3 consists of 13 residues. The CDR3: CASSQRGFYGYTF.

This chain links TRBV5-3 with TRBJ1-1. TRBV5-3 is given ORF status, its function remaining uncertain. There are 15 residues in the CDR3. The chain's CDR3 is CARSLGGSLNTEAFF.

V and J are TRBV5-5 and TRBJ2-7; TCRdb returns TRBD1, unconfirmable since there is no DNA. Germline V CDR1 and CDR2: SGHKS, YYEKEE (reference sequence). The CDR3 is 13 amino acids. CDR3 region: CASTGTGSYEQYF.

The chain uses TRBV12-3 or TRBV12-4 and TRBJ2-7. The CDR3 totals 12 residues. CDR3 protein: CASSVATYEQYF.